Sequencing of this T cell receptor beta chain was carried out in a study of T cells in Graves' hyperthyroidism and ophthalmopathy. Amplification yielded TCR beta CDR3 regions, with RNA transcripts as the source. HTBI primers were employed in a first-round RT-PCR of the TCR CDR3. TCRdb used MiXCR to reprocess the multiplex PCR reads, holding one entry per CDR3 protein. The profile shows fewer than 40,000 distinct CDR3 sequences, roughly half of them singletons. V gave up 5 bases and J gave up 6 bases, with 14 bases separating them. Germline values: CDR1 LNHDA, CDR2 SQIVND (reference sequence). CDR3 length: 13 residues. Study outcomes and limitations: Most thyroid clonotypes expanded above 0.001 were also detected in blood.

Patients with uncontrolled infections, other autoimmune diseases, pregnancy or lactation were excluded. In the case of this clonotype: The antigen is unknown.

The receptor was derived from a woman aged 40-49 years with Graves' ophthalmopathy. Input material: blood. The chain carries TRBV19 and TRBJ2-7; tentative D call: TRBD2 (6 bases). CDR3 sequence reads: CASSPAAGSEQYF. The CDR3 DNA is TGTGCCAGTAGTCCCGCTGCGGGGTCCGAGCAGTACTTC.